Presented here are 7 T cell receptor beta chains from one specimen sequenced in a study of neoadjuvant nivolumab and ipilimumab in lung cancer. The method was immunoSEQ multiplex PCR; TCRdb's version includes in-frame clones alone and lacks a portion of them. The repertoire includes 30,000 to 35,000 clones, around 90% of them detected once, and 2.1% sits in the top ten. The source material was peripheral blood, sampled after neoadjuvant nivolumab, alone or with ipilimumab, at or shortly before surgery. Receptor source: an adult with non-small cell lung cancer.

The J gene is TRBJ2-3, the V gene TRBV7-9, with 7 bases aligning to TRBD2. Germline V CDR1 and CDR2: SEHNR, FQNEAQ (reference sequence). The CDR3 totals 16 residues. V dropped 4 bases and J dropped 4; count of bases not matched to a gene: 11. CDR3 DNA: TGTGCCAGCAGCTCCGAGCGGGATCCCCTAGCAGATACGCAGTATTTT. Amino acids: CASSSERDPLADTQYF.

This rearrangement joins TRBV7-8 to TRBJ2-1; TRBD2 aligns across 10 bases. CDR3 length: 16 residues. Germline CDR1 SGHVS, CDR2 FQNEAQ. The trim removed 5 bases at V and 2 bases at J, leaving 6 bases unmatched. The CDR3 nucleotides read TGTGCCAGCAGCGTCGCGGGACTAGCGACCTACAATGAGCAGTTCTTC. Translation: CASSVAGLATYNEQFF.

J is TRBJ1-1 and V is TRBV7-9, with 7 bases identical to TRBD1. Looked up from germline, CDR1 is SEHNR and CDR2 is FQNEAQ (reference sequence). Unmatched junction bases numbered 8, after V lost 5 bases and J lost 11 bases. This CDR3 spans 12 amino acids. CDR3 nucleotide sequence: TGTGCCAGCAGCCGTCCGACAGGGCCGGCTTTCTTT. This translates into CASSRPTGPAFF. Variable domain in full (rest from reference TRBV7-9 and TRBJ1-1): DTGVSQNPRHKITKRGQNVTFRCDPISEHNRLYWYRQTLGQGPEFLTYFQNEAQLEKSRLLSDRFSAERPKGSFSTLEIQRTEQGDSAMYLCASSRPTGPAFFGQGTRLTVV.

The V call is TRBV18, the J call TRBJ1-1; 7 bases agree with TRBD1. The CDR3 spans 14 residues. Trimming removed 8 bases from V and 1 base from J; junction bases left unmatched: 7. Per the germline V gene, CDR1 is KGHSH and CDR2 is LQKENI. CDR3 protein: CASARQGGNTEAFF. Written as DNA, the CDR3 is TGTGCCAGCGCCCGACAGGGAGGGAACACTGAAGCTTTCTTT.

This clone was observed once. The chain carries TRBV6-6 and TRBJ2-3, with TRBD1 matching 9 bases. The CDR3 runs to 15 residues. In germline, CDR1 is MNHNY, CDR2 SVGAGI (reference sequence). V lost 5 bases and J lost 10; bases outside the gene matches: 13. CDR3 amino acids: CASSTRDRASGSQYF. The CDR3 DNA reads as TGTGCCAGCAGTACCCGGGACAGGGCCTCAGGTTCGCAGTATTTT.

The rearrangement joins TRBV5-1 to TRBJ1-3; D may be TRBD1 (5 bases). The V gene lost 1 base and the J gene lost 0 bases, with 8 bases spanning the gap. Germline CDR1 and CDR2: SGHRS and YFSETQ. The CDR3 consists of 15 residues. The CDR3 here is CASSLWGSSGNTIYF. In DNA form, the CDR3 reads TGCGCCAGCAGCTTGTGGGGCAGCTCTGGAAACACCATATATTTT.

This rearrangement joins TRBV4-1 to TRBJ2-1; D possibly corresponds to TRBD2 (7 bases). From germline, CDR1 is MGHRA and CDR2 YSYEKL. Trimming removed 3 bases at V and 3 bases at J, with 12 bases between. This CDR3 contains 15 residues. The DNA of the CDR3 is TGCGCCAGCAGCCATGGGGGGGGCGGCTACAATGAGCAGTTCTTC. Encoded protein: CASSHGGGGYNEQFF.